One sample yielded the 27 T cell receptor beta chains listed below, sequenced in a study of blood T cell repertoires in COVID-19. Libraries were prepared by immunoSEQ multiplex PCR; TCRdb keeps only in-frame clonotypes and omits some of them. The sample yields around 300,000 clones, 80% to 90% seen once. The sequenced sample was peripheral blood. The receptors come from a woman in her 70s with acute or convalescent COVID-19.

The chain employs TRBV11-2 and TRBJ2-7, with no clear D. V was cut by 0 bases and J by 6 bases, with 9 bases left in between. This CDR3 has 13 amino acids. Germline loops: CDR1 SGHAT, CDR2 FQNNGV. In DNA, the CDR3 is TGTGCCAGCAGCTTAGACAGTCACCCCGAGCAGTACTTC. Translating gives CASSLDSHPEQYF. Complete variable domain (other parts from reference TRBV11-2 and TRBJ2-7): EAGVAQSPRYKIIEKRQSVAFWCNPISGHATLYWYQQILGQGPKLLIQFQNNGVVDDSQLPKDRFSAERLKGVDSTLKIQPAKLEDSAVYLCASSLDSHPEQYFGPGTRLTVT.

This rearrangement joins TRBV5-4 to TRBJ1-1; D ambiguous. The V and J ends lost 3 bases and 8 bases respectively, with 17 bases between them. Germline loops: CDR1 SGHNT, CDR2 YYREEE (reference sequence). This CDR3 comprises 14 residues. CDR3 DNA: TGTGCCAGCAGCTACCCCTCCCGAGAGAACGAAGCTTTCTTT. Translation gives CASSYPSRENEAFF.

The chain combines TRBV19 with TRBJ2-2; 11 bases fit TRBD2. The germline CDR1 and CDR2 sequences are LNHDA and SQIVND (reference sequence). This CDR3 region has 17 residues. The J segment lost 5 bases and the V segment lost 10 bases, leaving 15 bases of the junction unmatched. CDR3 sequence (DNA): TGTGCCACCGCCAAATTAGCGGGGGGGTTCAAAACCGGGGAGCTGTTTTTT. Translating gives CATAKLAGGFKTGELFF.

The chain recombines TRBV5-8 with TRBJ1-4; D gene ambiguous. V dropped 0 bases and J dropped 7 bases, with 16 bases sitting between them. The CDR3 length is 16 residues. Germline-derived CDR1 and CDR2 are SGHTS and YDEGEE. The CDR3 protein is CASSLEWALSGEKLFF. The CDR3 DNA is TGTGCCAGCAGCTTGGAATGGGCCCTCAGCGGTGAAAAACTGTTTTTT.

The chain joins TRBV3-1 (or the pseudogene TRBV3-2) to TRBJ2-7; 8 nucleotides agree with TRBD1. With 4 bases clipped from V and 4 bases from J, the junction kept 3 bases outside the gene matches. CDR3 size: 13 residues. Germline CDR1 and CDR2: LGHDT and YNNKEL (reference sequence). The CDR3 spells CASSLGQGYEQYF. CDR3 sequence (DNA): TGTGCCAGCAGCCTCGGACAGGGATACGAGCAGTACTTC.

This clone occurred once. Other nucleotide sequences from this sample produce the same CDR3. The gene calls are TRBV15 and TRBJ1-1; no reliable D call. Germline V gene data show CDR1 as LNHNV and CDR2 as YYDKDF (reference sequence). The length of the CDR3 is 13 residues. V lost 0 bases to trimming and J lost 4 bases, with 6 bases between them. CDR3 amino acids: CATSRDRGTEAFF. Here the CDR3 DNA reads TGTGCCACCAGCAGAGATAGAGGCACTGAAGCTTTCTTT. The full variable domain, its missing parts supplied by reference TRBV15 and TRBJ1-1, is DAMVIQNPRYQVTQFGKPVTLSCSQTLNHNVMYWYQQKSSQAPKLLFHYYDKDFNNEADTPDNFQSRRPNTSFCFLDIRSPGLGDTAMYLCATSRDRGTEAFFGQGTRLTVV.

The chain carries TRBV11-2 and TRBJ1-1; D call uncertain. This CDR3 is 13 amino acids long. Germline V gene sequence: CDR1 SGHAT, CDR2 FQNNGV. V shed 1 base and J shed 8 bases, with 11 bases lying between them. CDR3: CASSLGMRIEAFF. The DNA for the CDR3 is TGTGCCAGCAGCTTAGGGATGCGGATAGAAGCTTTCTTT.

This rearrangement joins TRBV3-1 (or the pseudogene TRBV3-2) to TRBJ2-1; 10 positions agree with TRBD1. CDR3 length: 14 amino acids. Germline CDR1 and CDR2: LGHDT and YNNKEL (reference sequence). The V gene end was trimmed by 1 base and the J gene end by 9 bases; junction bases not matched to a gene: 3. The CDR3 nucleotides are TGTGCCAGCAGCCAAGGGACAGGGGGGTTTGAGCAGTTCTTC. Its protein is CASSQGTGGFEQFF.

The chain joins TRBV6-1 to TRBJ2-4; 10 bases match TRBD1. Germline V CDR1 and CDR2: MNHNS, SASEGT. The V and J ends lost 1 base and 4 bases, in that order; junction bases with no gene match: 1. The CDR3 length is 15 residues. CDR3: CASSEGTGGKNIQYF. DNA for the CDR3: TGTGCCAGCAGTGAAGGGACAGGGGGTAAAAACATTCAGTACTTC.

The chain is built from TRBV6-1 and TRBJ1-4; possibly TRBD1 for D (5 bases). Trimming took 0 bases from V and 4 from J, leaving 9 bases between them. This CDR3 has 15 amino acids. CDR1 is MNHNS and CDR2 is SASEGT in the germline V gene. The CDR3 DNA sequence: TGTGCCAGCAGTGAAGCGAGCAGGGTTAATGAAAAACTGTTTTTT. Amino acids: CASSEASRVNEKLFF.

The genes are TRBV24-1 and TRBJ2-7, with TRBD1 matching over 7 bases. After removal of 10 bases from V and 4 bases from J, the junction contained 9 bases not matched to a gene. This CDR3 spans 13 amino acids. Per the germline V gene, CDR1 is KGHDR and CDR2 is SFDVKD. CDR3 residues: CATPRDREYEQYF. The CDR3 coding sequence is TGTGCCACTCCCCGGGACAGAGAGTACGAGCAGTACTTC.

The chain combines TRBV5-1 with TRBJ2-3; 9 nucleotides align to TRBD1. Germline CDR1 is SGHRS and CDR2 is YFSETQ. CDR3 length: 15 residues. V lost 4 bases to trimming and J lost 5 bases; unmatched junction nucleotides: 8. CDR3 protein: CASSRGQGVQDTQYF. The CDR3 nucleotides read TGCGCCAGCAGCCGGGGACAGGGAGTTCAAGATACGCAGTATTTT.

In this sample, this clone turned up a few times. The sample has other DNA sequences that encode this CDR3 too. The rearrangement uses TRBV12-3 or TRBV12-4 and TRBJ1-1; D is unclear. V was shortened by 1 base and J by 1 base, with 4 bases between the two germline ends. The CDR3 length is 13 residues. The CDR3 DNA sequence: TGTGCCAGCAGTTTAGGAGGGAACACTGAAGCTTTCTTT. Protein sequence: CASSLGGNTEAFF.

The J gene is TRBJ2-7, the V gene TRBV18; D might be TRBD2 (5 bases). The CDR3 is made up of 13 amino acids. V was clipped by 4 bases and J by 1 base, with 8 bases between them. CDR1 is KGHSH, CDR2 LQKENI, per germline. CDR3 nucleotides: TGTGCCAGCTCACGGCGGGTTTCCTACGAGCAGTACTTC. This encodes CASSRRVSYEQYF. Supplemented by reference TRBV18 and TRBJ2-7, the full variable domain reads NAGVMQNPRHLVRRRGQEARLRCSPMKGHSHVYWYRQLPEEGLKFMVYLQKENIIDESGMPKERFSAEFPKEGPSILRIQQVVRGDSAAYFCASSRRVSYEQYFGPGTRLTVT.

In its sample, this clone was seen once. This sequence joins TRBV2 and TRBJ1-6; D remains ambiguous. The CDR3 extends over 15 amino acids. The germline gives CDR1 SNHLY, CDR2 FYNNEI. Trimming removed 1 base from V and 1 base from J, with 5 bases in between. CDR3 loop: CASSEGGSYNSPLHF. The DNA of the CDR3 is TGTGCCAGCAGTGAAGGAGGGTCCTATAATTCACCCCTCCACTTT. The full variable domain, in which reference TRBV2 and TRBJ1-6 provide the parts outside the CDR3, is EPEVTQTPSHQVTQMGQEVILRCVPISNHLYFYWYRQILGQKVEFLVSFYNNEISEKSEIFDDQFSVERPDGSNFTLKIRSTKLEDSAMYFCASSEGGSYNSPLHFGNGTRLTVT.

The genes are TRBV6-1 and TRBJ2-1; D possibly corresponds to TRBD1 (5 bases). V was pared by 2 bases and J by 12 bases, with 17 bases between. The CDR3 has 14 residues. In germline, CDR1 is MNHNS, CDR2 SASEGT. The CDR3 DNA reads as TGTGCCAGCAGTGAAAATCCCAGGGCGCAGAGGCAGTTCTTC. It yields the protein CASSENPRAQRQFF.

This chain links TRBV24-1 with TRBJ2-1, with TRBD1 as a possible D gene (5 bases). The CDR3 length is 14 residues. Germline V gene data show CDR1 as KGHDR and CDR2 as SFDVKD. V lost 9 bases, J lost 4 bases, and 15 bases lay in between. CDR3 DNA: TGTGCCACCTCTCAATCGACAGTTTACAATGAGCAGTTCTTC. Its protein is CATSQSTVYNEQFF.

This rearrangement joins TRBV6-5 to TRBJ2-2; D not resolved. This CDR3 is built from 16 residues. Between the trimmed V and J ends, which lost 2 bases and 4 bases, there was a span of 14 bases. The V gene's germline CDR1 is MNHEY and CDR2 SVGAGI. DNA of the CDR3: TGTGCCAGCAGTTACGAGTGGAGATCGAGCACCGGGGAGCTGTTTTTT. Translated: CASSYEWRSSTGELFF.

In this sample, this clone turned up a few times. This chain joins TRBV7-8 and TRBJ1-2; 7 bases line up with TRBD1. J was trimmed by 4 bases and V by 5 bases; bases with no gene match: 7. The CDR3 sequence is 14 residues long. CDR1 and CDR2 (germline): SGHVS, FQNEAQ. CDR3 coding DNA: TGTGCCAGCAGCCCAAACCGGGACAGCTATGGCTACACCTTC. Protein: CASSPNRDSYGYTF.

The V and J genes are TRBV5-1 and TRBJ1-1; weak D call: TRBD1 (6 bases). CDR3 length equals 14 residues. Trimming removed 0 bases from V and 4 bases from J, with 10 bases in between. Germline CDR1 SGHRS, CDR2 YFSETQ. The CDR3 coding sequence is TGCGCCAGCAGCTTGGCGGGGGGGCCCACTGAAGCTTTCTTT. Translated: CASSLAGGPTEAFF.

This clone was picked up many times. This chain connects TRBV18 to TRBJ1-4; D possibly corresponds to TRBD1 (6 bases). The germline V and J ends were trimmed by 3 bases and 3 bases, with 8 bases remaining between them. The germline V gene encodes CDR1 KGHSH and CDR2 LQKENI. The CDR3 runs 14 residues. CDR3 protein: CASSPGAPNEKLFF. The DNA for the CDR3 is TGTGCCAGCTCACCGGGGGCCCCTAATGAAAAACTGTTTTTT.

The chain couples TRBV11-2 to TRBJ2-7; 13 bases are shared with TRBD2. This CDR3 is 19 amino acids long. Germline V gene sequence: CDR1 SGHAT, CDR2 FQNNGV. The junction had 13 bases not matched to a gene; V was cut back by 0 bases and J by 5 bases. The CDR3 sequence is CASSLDHTSGGAPPDEQYF. The CDR3 DNA reads as TGTGCCAGCAGCTTAGATCATACTAGCGGGGGGGCCCCTCCTGACGAGCAGTACTTC.

The genes are TRBV11-1 and TRBJ1-4; D gene ambiguous. The germline CDR1 and CDR2 sequences are SGHAT and FQDESV (reference sequence). The CDR3 is 15 amino acids. V shed 5 bases and J shed 7 bases, with 17 bases lying between them. DNA of the CDR3: TGTGCCAGCAGCCCCAACCCCCAGGCGCCTGAAAAACTGTTTTTT. As protein: CASSPNPQAPEKLFF.

This chain joins TRBV25-1 and TRBJ2-7; maybe TRBD2 (5 bases). V dropped 1 base and J dropped 0 bases, with 13 bases sitting between them. The CDR3 runs 16 residues. The germline CDR1 and CDR2 sequences are MGHDK and SYGVNS. The CDR3 sequence is CASSESGPRGSYEQYF. Written as DNA, the CDR3 is TGTGCCAGCAGTGAATCTGGCCCTCGGGGCTCCTACGAGCAGTACTTC.

V is TRBV18 and J is TRBJ1-4; possible D gene TRBD1, 5 bases. Trimming removed 1 base from V and 5 bases from J, with 11 bases in between. The CDR3 covers 15 residues. From germline, CDR1 is KGHSH and CDR2 LQKENI. Here the CDR3 reads CASSPLSGANEKLFF. The CDR3 DNA sequence: TGTGCCAGCTCACCACTATCTGGGGCCAATGAAAAACTGTTTTTT.

In its sample, this clone was seen once. The rearrangement joins TRBV7-9 to TRBJ1-2, with 9 bases that match TRBD1. The V segment lost 8 bases and the J segment 4 bases; nucleotides outside the gene matches: 11. CDR3 length equals 15 residues. CDR1 is SEHNR and CDR2 is FQNEAQ in the germline V gene (reference sequence). The CDR3 region is CASGNARTGAYGYTF. CDR3 sequence (DNA): TGTGCCAGCGGAAACGCGAGGACAGGGGCCTATGGCTACACCTTC.

J is TRBJ1-6 and V is TRBV14; no firm D call. From germline, CDR1 is SGHDN and CDR2 FVKESK. The V end was cut by 2 bases, the J end by 10 bases, with 6 bases between. The CDR3 consists of 12 residues. The CDR3 reads CASSQSSSPLHF. DNA for the CDR3: TGTGCCAGCAGCCAATCCTCCTCACCCCTCCACTTT.